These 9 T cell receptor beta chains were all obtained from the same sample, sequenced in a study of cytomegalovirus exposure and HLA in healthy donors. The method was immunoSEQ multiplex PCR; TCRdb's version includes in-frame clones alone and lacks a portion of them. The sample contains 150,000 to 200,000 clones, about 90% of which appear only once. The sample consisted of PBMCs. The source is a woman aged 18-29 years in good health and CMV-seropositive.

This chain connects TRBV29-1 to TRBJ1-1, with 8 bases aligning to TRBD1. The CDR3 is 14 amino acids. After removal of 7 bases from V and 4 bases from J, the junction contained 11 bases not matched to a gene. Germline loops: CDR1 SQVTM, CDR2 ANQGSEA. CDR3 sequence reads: CSASRDRSGTEAFF. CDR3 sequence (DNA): TGCAGCGCGTCCCGGGACAGGTCTGGCACTGAAGCTTTCTTT.

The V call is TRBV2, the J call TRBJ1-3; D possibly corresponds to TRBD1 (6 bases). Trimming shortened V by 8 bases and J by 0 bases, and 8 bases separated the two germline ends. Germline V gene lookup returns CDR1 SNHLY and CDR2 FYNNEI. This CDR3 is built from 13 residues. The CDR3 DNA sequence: TGTGCCAGCGAACAGGGCTCTGGAAACACCATATATTTT. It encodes CASEQGSGNTIYF.

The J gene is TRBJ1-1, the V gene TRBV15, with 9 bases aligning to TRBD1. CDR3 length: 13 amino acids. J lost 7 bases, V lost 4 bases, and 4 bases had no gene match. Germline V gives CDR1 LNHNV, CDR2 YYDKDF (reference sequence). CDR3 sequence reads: CATSTGDRDEAFF. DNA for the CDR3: TGTGCCACCAGCACCGGGGACAGGGATGAAGCTTTCTTT.

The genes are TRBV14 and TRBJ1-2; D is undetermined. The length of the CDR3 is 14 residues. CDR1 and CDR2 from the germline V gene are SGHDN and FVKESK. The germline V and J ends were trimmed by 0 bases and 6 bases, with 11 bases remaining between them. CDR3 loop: CASSQEEVLDGYTF. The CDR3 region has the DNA TGTGCCAGCAGCCAAGAGGAGGTCCTGGATGGCTACACCTTC.

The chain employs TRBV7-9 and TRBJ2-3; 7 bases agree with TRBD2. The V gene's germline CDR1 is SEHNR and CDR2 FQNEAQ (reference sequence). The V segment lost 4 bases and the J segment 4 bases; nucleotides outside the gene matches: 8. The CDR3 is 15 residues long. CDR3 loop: CASSYLAEPPDTQYF. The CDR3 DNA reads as TGTGCCAGCAGCTATCTAGCGGAGCCGCCAGATACGCAGTATTTT. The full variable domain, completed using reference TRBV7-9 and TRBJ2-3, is DTGVSQNPRHKITKRGQNVTFRCDPISEHNRLYWYRQTLGQGPEFLTYFQNEAQLEKSRLLSDRFSAERPKGSFSTLEIQRTEQGDSAMYLCASSYLAEPPDTQYFGPGTRLTVL.

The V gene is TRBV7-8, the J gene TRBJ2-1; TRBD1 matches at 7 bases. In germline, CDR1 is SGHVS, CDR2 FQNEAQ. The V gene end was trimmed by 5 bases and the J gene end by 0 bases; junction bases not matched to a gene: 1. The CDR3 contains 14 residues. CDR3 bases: TGTGCCAGCAGCCGGGACAGCTCCTACAATGAGCAGTTCTTC. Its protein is CASSRDSSYNEQFF.

In DNA form, the CDR3 reads TGTGCCAGCAGTCCGGGACAGGGTTTCTACGAGCAGTACTTC. It yields the protein CASSPGQGFYEQYF. The V call is TRBV6-1, the J call TRBJ2-7; 9 nucleotides agree with TRBD1. Germline V gives CDR1 MNHNS, CDR2 SASEGT. Unmatched junction bases numbered 5, after V lost 5 bases and J lost 3 bases. The CDR3 loop spans 14 amino acids.

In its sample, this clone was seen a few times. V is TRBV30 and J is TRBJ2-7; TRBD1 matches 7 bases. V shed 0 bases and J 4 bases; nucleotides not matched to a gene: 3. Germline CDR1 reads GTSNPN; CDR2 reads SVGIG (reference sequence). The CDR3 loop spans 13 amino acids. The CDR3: CAWSVGTDYEQYF. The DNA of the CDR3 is TGTGCCTGGAGTGTAGGGACAGATTACGAGCAGTACTTC.

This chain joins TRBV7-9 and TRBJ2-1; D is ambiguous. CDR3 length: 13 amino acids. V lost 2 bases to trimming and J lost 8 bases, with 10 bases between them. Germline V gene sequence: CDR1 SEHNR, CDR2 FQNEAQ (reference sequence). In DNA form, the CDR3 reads TGTGCCAGCAGCTTATTAACGGTCGATGAGCAGTTCTTC. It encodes CASSLLTVDEQFF. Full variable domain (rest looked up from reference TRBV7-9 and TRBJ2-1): DTGVSQNPRHKITKRGQNVTFRCDPISEHNRLYWYRQTLGQGPEFLTYFQNEAQLEKSRLLSDRFSAERPKGSFSTLEIQRTEQGDSAMYLCASSLLTVDEQFFGPGTRLTVL.